The 29 T cell receptor beta chains reported below all come from one sample, sequenced in a study of T cell responses to AZD1222 COVID-19 vaccine. The repertoire was sequenced with immunoSEQ multiplex PCR; TCRdb's copy has only in-frame clones and lacks some. The sample yields some 83,000 clones, around 86% seen once. The specimen was peripheral blood, collected on day 0 of AZD1222 vaccination. The receptors originated from an adult in good health.

The rearrangement links TRBV6-5 to TRBJ1-1; no clear D. V lost 8 bases and J lost 2, with 12 bases in between. This CDR3 has 13 residues. Germline CDR1 is MNHEY and CDR2 is SVGAGI. The CDR3 DNA reads as TGTGCCAGCGGCCTTATCCCCAACACTGAAGCTTTCTTT. Amino acid sequence: CASGLIPNTEAFF.

The chain carries TRBV7-9 and TRBJ2-7; D is undetermined. The germline V gene has CDR1 SEHNR and CDR2 FQNEAQ (reference sequence). The CDR3 has 15 amino acids. Trimming took off 8 bases at V and 5 bases at J, with 22 bases between the two ends. CDR3 sequence reads: CASRSMGSPADEQYF. Written as DNA, the CDR3 is TGTGCCAGCCGCAGTATGGGGTCACCCGCTGACGAGCAGTACTTC.

CDR3 residues: CASSSRSGGTDTQYF. In DNA, the CDR3 is TGTGCCAGCAGCTCACGTAGCGGGGGCACAGATACGCAGTATTTT. The V and J genes are TRBV7-3 and TRBJ2-3, with 8 bases lining up with TRBD2. Losses at the gene ends were 4 bases for V and 1 base for J; bases not matched to a gene: 4. The length of the CDR3 is 15 residues. Germline CDR1 reads SGHTA; CDR2 reads FQGTGA.

The chain recombines TRBV5-4 with TRBJ1-2; D is undetermined. Germline loops: CDR1 SGHNT, CDR2 YYREEE (reference sequence). Trimming left V 1 base short and J 4 bases short, with 14 bases between. The CDR3 runs to 15 residues. Written as DNA, the CDR3 is TGTGCCAGCAGCTTGTCCCAGTCGTCGGCCTATGGCTACACCTTC. Translated, it gives CASSLSQSSAYGYTF.

The rearrangement links TRBV15 to TRBJ2-7; D gene ambiguous. This CDR3 spans 15 amino acids. The ends were cut back, 3 bases at V and 3 bases at J, with 15 bases in the middle. CDR1 is LNHNV, CDR2 YYDKDF, per germline (reference sequence). The CDR3: CATSRPPPGFYEQYF. For the CDR3, the DNA is TGTGCCACCAGCAGGCCCCCCCCCGGGTTCTACGAGCAGTACTTC.

On this clone itself: An end of the junction differs from the germline gene, which may be a read error. The DNA for the CDR3 is TGTGCCACCAGTGTTGAAGGATACGTGCAGTACTTC. This encodes CATSVEGYVQYF. The J gene is TRBJ2-7, the V gene TRBV24-1; the D is unclear. Germline CDR1 is KGHDR and CDR2 is SFDVKD. This CDR3 has 12 residues.

V is TRBV5-1 and J is TRBJ2-1; 12 bases are a match to TRBD2. This CDR3 is 16 amino acids long. The V gene end was trimmed by 4 bases and the J gene end by 7 bases; junction bases not matched to a gene: 9. The germline V gene encodes CDR1 SGHRS and CDR2 YFSETQ. The DNA of the CDR3 is TGCGCCAGCAGCGGGACTAGCGGGTCGCTAACAAATGAGCAGTTCTTC. Its translation: CASSGTSGSLTNEQFF.

The V and J genes are TRBV5-1 and TRBJ1-2, with D hard to call. Looked up from germline, CDR1 is SGHRS and CDR2 is YFSETQ. V lost 3 bases and J 5 bases, leaving 17 bases between the germline ends. CDR3 length equals 15 residues. CDR3: CASSSGSGSGYGYTF. CDR3 in DNA: TGCGCCAGCAGCTCCGGCTCCGGGTCCGGATATGGCTACACCTTC.

J is TRBJ2-1 and V is TRBV13; 10 positions match TRBD1. This CDR3 spans 14 amino acids. The V and J ends lost 5 bases and 8 bases, in that order; junction bases with no gene match: 6. Germline V gene data show CDR1 as PRHDT and CDR2 as FYEKMQ (reference sequence). CDR3: CASSPRQGAYEQFF. CDR3 DNA: TGTGCCAGCAGCCCCAGACAGGGGGCCTATGAGCAGTTCTTC. Full variable domain (missing parts from reference TRBV13 and TRBJ2-1): AAGVIQSPRHLIKEKRETATLKCYPIPRHDTVYWYQQGPGQDPQFLISFYEKMQSDKGSIPDRFSAQQFSDYHSELNMSSLELGDSALYFCASSPRQGAYEQFFGPGTRLTVL.

DNA of the CDR3: TGTGCCAGCAACTCCGAGGGGTTGGTCACTGAAGCTTTCTTT. Amino acid sequence: CASNSEGLVTEAFF. The rearrangement uses TRBV28 and TRBJ1-1; TRBD1 is a possible D gene (5 bases). Germline-derived CDR1 and CDR2 are MDHEN and SYDVKM. V was pared by 7 bases and J by 4 bases, with 16 bases between. The CDR3 is 14 residues long.

The chain couples TRBV30 to TRBJ2-7; TRBD1 agrees at 8 bases. The V gene's germline CDR1 is GTSNPN and CDR2 SVGIG (reference sequence). The trim removed 2 bases at V and 4 bases at J, leaving 10 bases unmatched. The CDR3 has 15 residues. The CDR3 DNA is TGTGCCTGGAGTAGTAGAGGACAGGGTATTTACGAGCAGTACTTC. This translates into CAWSSRGQGIYEQYF.

This chain links TRBV18 with TRBJ2-3, with 11 bases that match TRBD2. The CDR3 is 18 amino acids. V was pared by 6 bases and J by 5 bases, with 16 bases of the junction left unmatched. Looked up from germline, CDR1 is KGHSH and CDR2 is LQKENI. The CDR3 nucleotides read TGTGCCAGCTCTCGCGAGCTAGCGGGGGGACTAACGGGAGATACGCAGTATTTT. Translated, it gives CASSRELAGGLTGDTQYF. The variable domain in full, with the rest retrieved from reference TRBV18 and TRBJ2-3, is NAGVMQNPRHLVRRRGQEARLRCSPMKGHSHVYWYRQLPEEGLKFMVYLQKENIIDESGMPKERFSAEFPKEGPSILRIQQVVRGDSAAYFCASSRELAGGLTGDTQYFGPGTRLTVL.

This clone was seen a few times. This rearrangement joins TRBV30 to TRBJ1-1; unclear D gene. Germline-derived CDR1 and CDR2 are GTSNPN and SVGIG (reference sequence). Trimming cost V 3 bases and J 8 bases, with 7 bases left between them. The CDR3 runs to 10 residues. The CDR3 DNA reads as TGTGCCTGGAGATACCCGGAAGCTTTCTTT. It specifies CAWRYPEAFF.

The genes are TRBV4-3 and TRBJ1-4; 7 nucleotides align to TRBD1. The CDR3 consists of 17 residues. With V trimmed by 0 bases and J by 2 bases, 6 bases remained unmatched. Germline V gene lookup returns CDR1 LGHNA and CDR2 YSLEER. CDR3 coding DNA: TGCGCCAGCAGCCAAGAACCTAAGGGGGCCACTAATGAAAAACTGTTTTTT. Its protein is CASSQEPKGATNEKLFF.

The genes are TRBV10-3 and TRBJ2-3; 7 bases fit TRBD1. This CDR3 spans 13 amino acids. Germline CDR1 reads ENHRY; CDR2 reads SYGVKD. Trimming at V came to 6 bases and at J to 4 bases, leaving 4 bases not matched to a gene. The CDR3 here is CAISDTGADTQYF. The DNA of the CDR3 is TGTGCCATCAGCGACACAGGGGCAGATACGCAGTATTTT.

The genes are TRBV6-6 and TRBJ1-5; possibly TRBD1 for D (5 bases). Germline V gene lookup returns CDR1 MNHNY and CDR2 SVGAGI (reference sequence). The V end lost 6 bases, the J end lost 4 bases, and 19 bases lay between the germline ends. The CDR3 loop spans 16 amino acids. CDR3 in DNA: TGTGCCAGCAGGAGAGAAGGGCAGGGTGGGAATCAGCCCCAGCATTTT. Translating it yields CASRREGQGGNQPQHF.

The chain has TRBV5-1 and TRBJ2-2; 7 bases line up with TRBD1. Trimming cost V 4 bases and J 1 base; bases outside gene matches: 10. The CDR3 contains 17 residues. Germline CDR1 is SGHRS and CDR2 is YFSETQ. The CDR3 protein is CASSKGTAWRNTGELFF. The CDR3 DNA is TGCGCCAGCAGCAAAGGGACAGCCTGGCGGAACACCGGGGAGCTGTTTTTT.

On this clone itself: One end of the junction varies from germline; a read error may be responsible. V is TRBV10-3 and J is TRBJ2-1; 8 positions agree with TRBD2. The CDR3 has 14 residues. The V gene's germline CDR1 is ENHRY and CDR2 SYGVKD. CDR3 amino acids: CAINPGGSSNEQFF. DNA for the CDR3: TGTGCCATCAATCCGGGAGGGTCCTCCAATGAGCAGTTCTTC.

The V and J genes are TRBV5-1 and TRBJ1-1, with a weak D call TRBD1 (5 bases). CDR3 length: 16 residues. V was cut by 4 bases and J by 2 bases, with 18 bases left in between. The germline V gene has CDR1 SGHRS and CDR2 YFSETQ. The chain's CDR3 is CASSLKDSNFNTEAFF. In DNA form, the CDR3 reads TGCGCCAGCAGCCTAAAAGACAGCAACTTTAACACTGAAGCTTTCTTT.

The chain uses TRBV7-3 and TRBJ2-7; D ambiguous. Germline CDR1 and CDR2: SGHTA and FQGTGA. The CDR3 totals 13 residues. Trimming shortened V by 2 bases and J by 4 bases, and 9 bases separated the two germline ends. CDR3: CASSLRPLYEQYF. As DNA, the CDR3 is TGTGCCAGCAGCTTACGCCCACTATACGAGCAGTACTTC.

The chain uses TRBV18 and TRBJ1-4; weak D call: TRBD1 (5 bases). From germline, CDR1 is KGHSH and CDR2 LQKENI. The CDR3 totals 15 residues. V dropped 2 bases and J dropped 6 bases, with 13 bases sitting between them. DNA of the CDR3: TGTGCCAGCTCACCATCACCCGGGGGACATGAAAAACTGTTTTTT. Its translation is CASSPSPGGHEKLFF.

This rearrangement joins TRBV3-1 (or the pseudogene TRBV3-2) to TRBJ1-3, with 7 bases matching TRBD1. Germline-derived CDR1 and CDR2 are LGHDT and YNNKEL (reference sequence). The V segment lost 1 base and the J segment 5 bases; nucleotides outside the gene matches: 5. The CDR3 runs 15 residues. CDR3: CASSQVRDSRNTIYF. The CDR3 DNA sequence: TGTGCCAGCAGCCAAGTTCGGGACAGCCGAAACACCATATATTTT.

The V and J genes are TRBV12-3 or TRBV12-4 and TRBJ1-5; D is perhaps TRBD1 (6 bases). V lost 6 bases to trimming and J lost 3 bases, with 9 bases between them. The CDR3 spans 13 residues. Here the CDR3 DNA reads TGTGCCAGCAGCGGACAGTTCAATCAGCCCCAGCATTTT. It encodes CASSGQFNQPQHF.

V gene TRBV9 combines with J gene TRBJ2-2, with 9 positions matching TRBD2. The CDR3 sequence is 16 residues long. The germline V gene encodes CDR1 SGDLS and CDR2 YYNGEE. Losses at the gene ends were 0 bases for V and 6 bases for J; bases not matched to a gene: 6. The CDR3 is CASSVVAGGPPGELFF. Here the CDR3 DNA reads TGTGCCAGCAGCGTAGTGGCGGGAGGGCCCCCCGGGGAGCTGTTTTTT.

This rearrangement joins TRBV9 to TRBJ2-7; TRBD1 agrees at 9 bases. CDR1 and CDR2 (germline): SGDLS, YYNGEE. V lost 0 bases to trimming and J lost 2 bases; unmatched junction nucleotides: 3. The CDR3 consists of 15 residues. The CDR3 is CASSVGTGDTYEQYF. The CDR3 region has the DNA TGTGCCAGCAGCGTAGGGACAGGGGACACCTACGAGCAGTACTTC.

The count of this clone is one. V is TRBV6-1 and J is TRBJ1-2; 7 bases match TRBD1. CDR3 size: 15 residues. Germline V gene sequence: CDR1 MNHNS, CDR2 SASEGT. V dropped 2 bases and J dropped 4; count of bases not matched to a gene: 7. CDR3 protein: CASSERDSGAYGYTF. CDR3 nucleotides: TGTGCCAGCAGTGAACGGGACAGCGGAGCCTATGGCTACACCTTC.

The J gene is TRBJ2-5, the V gene TRBV1; the DNA was not used to check the table's D call, TRBD2. TRBV1 is marked as a pseudogene. The CDR3 contains 13 residues. The CDR3 region has the DNA TGCACCAGCAAGGGACTAACCCAAGAGACCCAGTACTTC. It yields the protein CTSKGLTQETQYF.

J is TRBJ2-7 and V is TRBV11-2, with 9 bases that match TRBD1. The ends lost 5 bases at V and 3 bases at J; junction bases unmatched: 11. Germline V gives CDR1 SGHAT, CDR2 FQNNGV. The CDR3 extends over 16 amino acids. The CDR3 loop is CASSPRGQGGFYEQYF. CDR3 sequence (DNA): TGTGCCAGCAGCCCGAGGGGACAGGGTGGGTTCTACGAGCAGTACTTC.

The V call is TRBV19, the J call TRBJ2-1, with unresolved D. CDR1 and CDR2 from the germline V gene are LNHDA and SQIVND (reference sequence). V lost 7 bases and J 5 bases, leaving 21 bases between the germline ends. This CDR3 has 16 amino acids. As DNA, the CDR3 is TGTGCCAGTACCCCCCGAAAGAGCCATTTAAACAATGAGCAGTTCTTC. Translated: CASTPRKSHLNNEQFF. The full variable domain, rest sourced from reference TRBV19 and TRBJ2-1, is DGGITQSPKYLFRKEGQNVTLSCEQNLNHDAMYWYRQDPGQGLRLIYYSQIVNDFQKGDIAEGYSVSREKKESFPLTVTSAQKNPTAFYLCASTPRKSHLNNEQFFGPGTRLTVL.